Sequencing of this T cell receptor (beta chain) was carried out in a study of CD8+CD57+ T cells in acquired aplastic anemia. For the study at large: Sorted CD4+ and CD8+ cells gave an average of roughly 3.3 ug of DNA. Points from the study as a whole: CD8+ Simpson's diversity in patients was not significantly different from that in controls. About 29 sequences, all CD8+ CDR3, were shared between patients and controls.

The CDR3 sequence is 12 residues long. The germline V gene has CDR1 SNHLY and CDR2 FYNNEI. Remarks on this clonotype: What it binds is not known. One junction end disagrees with the germline gene, perhaps due to a read error.

The sequenced patients had an expansion of CD8+CD57+ cells seen by flow cytometry. Genomic DNA acted as the template from which TCR beta VDJ combination and CDR3 sequence profiling were carried out. MiXCR was run by TCRdb on the reads, yielding one entry per CDR3 protein. The table records about 470,000 distinct CDR3 sequences, under 40% of them present only once. The rearrangement links TRBV2 to TRBJ2-1, with D perhaps matching TRBD2 (5 bases). The source of this sequence is a human donor with aplastic anemia. The sample consisted of sorted CD4+, CD8+, or CD8+CD57+ T cells (not recorded which) from PBMCs. CDR3 loop: CSASYGVHEQFF. The CDR3 DNA is TGCAGTGCTAGCTACGGAGTCCATGAGCAGTTCTTC.